Following are 28 T cell receptor beta chains from one sample sequenced in a study of T cell responses to AZD1222 COVID-19 vaccine. Generated by immunoSEQ multiplex PCR, the TCRdb table keeps only in-frame clones and is missing some. The data hold 95,000 to 150,000 clones, with approximately 90% observed a single time. Source: peripheral blood, taken on day 0 of AZD1222 vaccination. These receptors were taken from an adult in good health.

The gene calls are TRBV9 and TRBJ1-1; possibly TRBD1 for D (5 bases). CDR3 length: 13 residues. V lost 2 bases, J lost 0 bases, and 5 bases lay in between. The germline V gene encodes CDR1 SGDLS and CDR2 YYNGEE. DNA of the CDR3: TGTGCCAGCAGCGTGACAGTGAACACTGAAGCTTTCTTT. The encoded protein is CASSVTVNTEAFF.

J is TRBJ1-2 and V is TRBV3-1 (or the pseudogene TRBV3-2); TRBD1 is a possible D gene (5 bases). Germline V gene lookup returns CDR1 LGHDT and CDR2 YNNKEL (reference sequence). The CDR3 consists of 16 residues. V was shortened by 0 bases and J by 5 bases, with 16 bases between the two germline ends. CDR3 sequence (DNA): TGTGCCAGCAGCCAAGATTGGGACGGCCCTTTGTATGGCTACACCTTC. It specifies CASSQDWDGPLYGYTF.

The chain joins TRBV28 to TRBJ1-6, with D maybe TRBD1 (5 bases). Trimming cost V 6 bases and J 4 bases, with 13 bases left between them. Germline CDR1 and CDR2: MDHEN and SYDVKM. The CDR3 has 15 residues. The CDR3 sequence is CASSSGQPYNSPLHF. For the CDR3, the DNA is TGTGCCAGCAGCTCTGGACAACCATATAATTCACCCCTCCACTTT.

This clone was counted a single time. The chain has TRBV11-2 and TRBJ2-3, with 9 nucleotides matching TRBD2. The CDR3 length is 13 residues. With 9 bases clipped from V and 5 bases from J, the junction kept 6 bases outside the gene matches. Germline assignment: CDR1 SGHAT and CDR2 FQNNGV. The CDR3 nucleotides read TGTGCCAGTGGCGGGAGGGCCGAAGATACGCAGTATTTT. Amino acids: CASGGRAEDTQYF. The full variable domain, with the rest looked up from reference TRBV11-2 and TRBJ2-3, is EAGVAQSPRYKIIEKRQSVAFWCNPISGHATLYWYQQILGQGPKLLIQFQNNGVVDDSQLPKDRFSAERLKGVDSTLKIQPAKLEDSAVYLCASGGRAEDTQYFGPGTRLTVL.

The rearrangement uses TRBV6-5 and TRBJ1-5; no reliable D call. The V end lost 7 bases, the J end lost 7 bases, and 11 bases lay between the germline ends. This CDR3 spans 12 amino acids. The germline CDR1 and CDR2 sequences are MNHEY and SVGAGI. The CDR3 sequence is CASKGPRQPQHF. Here the CDR3 DNA reads TGTGCCAGCAAAGGTCCCAGGCAGCCCCAGCATTTT.

CDR3 sequence reads: CASSVFLGQSSGNTIYF. The DNA of the CDR3 is TGCGCCAGCAGCGTCTTCTTAGGACAGAGCTCTGGAAACACCATATATTTT. The rearrangement links TRBV5-1 to TRBJ1-3; tentative D call: TRBD1 (6 bases). The germline gives CDR1 SGHRS, CDR2 YFSETQ. The CDR3 is 17 residues long. V lost 4 bases, J lost 0 bases, and 17 bases lay in between.

The chain recombines TRBV9 with TRBJ1-4; D may be TRBD1 (5 bases). The germline V gene has CDR1 SGDLS and CDR2 YYNGEE. The CDR3 length is 14 residues. Trimming stripped 0 bases from V and 8 bases from J, with 11 bases between. CDR3 sequence: CASSVGGRQEKLFF. CDR3 nucleotides: TGTGCCAGCAGCGTAGGTGGACGACAGGAAAAACTGTTTTTT.

The chain recombines TRBV13 with TRBJ1-2; D uncertain. The germline V gene encodes CDR1 PRHDT and CDR2 FYEKMQ (reference sequence). With 0 bases removed from V and 4 bases from J, the gap between germline ends came to 9 bases. The CDR3 sequence is 14 residues long. The CDR3 here is CASSLGGAVYGYTF. The CDR3 DNA sequence: TGTGCCAGCAGCTTAGGGGGCGCTGTCTATGGCTACACCTTC.

The chain employs TRBV3-1 (or the pseudogene TRBV3-2) and TRBJ1-1, with a tentative D call TRBD1 (5 bases). The CDR3 is 13 amino acids. Germline CDR1 is LGHDT and CDR2 is YNNKEL (reference sequence). The V and J ends lost 4 bases and 1 base respectively, with 7 bases between them. The CDR3 loop reads CASSPQANTEAFF. CDR3 nucleotide sequence: TGTGCCAGCAGCCCACAGGCGAACACTGAAGCTTTCTTT.

The chain couples TRBV18 to TRBJ1-4; D unclear. The CDR3 spans 14 residues. Germline V gene lookup returns CDR1 KGHSH and CDR2 LQKENI. V shed 4 bases and J shed 0 bases, with 6 bases lying between them. In DNA form, the CDR3 reads TGTGCCAGCTCACTGGGTGCAACTAATGAAAAACTGTTTTTT. Its translation is CASSLGATNEKLFF.

The table lists this clone with a count of one. The chain couples TRBV7-9 to TRBJ2-2; D may be TRBD2 (7 bases). Germline CDR1 SEHNR, CDR2 FQNEAQ (reference sequence). V gave up 5 bases and J gave up 5 bases, with 18 bases separating them. This CDR3 has 16 amino acids. CDR3 in DNA: TGTGCCAGCAGCGGGCCGGGGGGCGTAGATACCGGGGAGCTGTTTTTT. This gives the protein CASSGPGGVDTGELFF.

The chain joins TRBV19 to TRBJ1-4; D remains unclear. Germline V lookup: CDR1 LNHDA, CDR2 SQIVND (reference sequence). The CDR3 loop spans 19 amino acids. V gave up 5 bases and J gave up 6 bases, with 28 bases separating them. Here the CDR3 DNA reads TGTGCCAGTAGTGTCTCGTCGTTCGGACGGACCGGCCGATATGAAAAACTGTTTTTT. Translating it yields CASSVSSFGRTGRYEKLFF.

This chain joins TRBV9 and TRBJ1-6; D is possibly TRBD1 (5 bases). Deletions cut 0 bases from V and 14 bases from J, with 21 bases between. Germline CDR1 SGDLS, CDR2 YYNGEE. This CDR3 is built from 16 residues. This CDR3 reads CASSVDLVWGKGTLHF. The CDR3 DNA is TGTGCCAGCAGCGTAGATTTGGTGTGGGGGAAAGGGACCCTCCACTTT.

This chain links TRBV10-3 with TRBJ1-5, with no clear D. The CDR3 totals 14 residues. Germline V gene sequence: CDR1 ENHRY, CDR2 SYGVKD. V shed 0 bases and J shed 6 bases, with 9 bases lying between them. The CDR3, as DNA: TGTGCCATCAGTGAGTCAAATTTAGGTCAGCCCCAGCATTTT. This encodes CAISESNLGQPQHF.

The J gene is TRBJ2-7, the V gene TRBV5-1, with D perhaps TRBD1 (6 bases). Between the trimmed V and J ends, which lost 4 bases and 4 bases, there was a span of 12 bases. Germline V lookup: CDR1 SGHRS, CDR2 YFSETQ. CDR3 length: 13 amino acids. The CDR3 DNA follows: TGCGCCAGCAGCACAGGACAGAAGTACGAGCAGTACTTC. Its translation: CASSTGQKYEQYF.

The V gene is TRBV28, the J gene TRBJ2-3; weak D call: TRBD2 (5 bases). V lost 7 bases and J 7 bases, leaving 15 bases between the germline ends. Germline CDR1 reads MDHEN; CDR2 reads SYDVKM. The CDR3 extends over 13 amino acids. CDR3 loop: CASTPGVGHTQYF. DNA for the CDR3: TGTGCCAGCACCCCCGGGGTAGGGCATACGCAGTATTTT.

This clone was recorded a few times. The J gene is TRBJ1-2, the V gene TRBV7-8; no clear D gene. Trimming removed 1 base from V and 3 bases from J, with 9 bases in between. The CDR3 is made up of 14 amino acids. Germline CDR1 reads SGHVS; CDR2 reads FQNEAQ. DNA for the CDR3: TGTGCCAGCAGCTTAGGAGGGATGGACTATGGCTACACCTTC. Protein product: CASSLGGMDYGYTF.

The V gene is TRBV3-1 (or the pseudogene TRBV3-2), the J gene TRBJ1-3; tentatively, D is TRBD1 (6 bases). Germline V gives CDR1 LGHDT, CDR2 YNNKEL (reference sequence). Deletions cut 1 base from V and 1 base from J, with 8 bases between. The CDR3 runs to 15 residues. CDR3 region: CASSQGQASGNTIYF. The CDR3 DNA follows: TGTGCCAGCAGCCAAGGACAGGCTTCTGGAAACACCATATATTTT.

The chain's CDR3 is CASSVMGGYNEQFF. DNA of the CDR3: TGTGCCAGCAGCGTAATGGGGGGTTACAATGAGCAGTTCTTC. The V call is TRBV9, the J call TRBJ2-1; D is possibly TRBD2 (6 bases). The CDR3 has 14 residues. Germline V gives CDR1 SGDLS, CDR2 YYNGEE. V lost 1 base and J lost 4, with 9 bases in between.

The chain recombines TRBV28 with TRBJ1-1; D ambiguous. V shed 2 bases and J shed 6 bases, with 4 bases lying between them. The CDR3 has 11 residues. Germline lookup yields CDR1 MDHEN and CDR2 SYDVKM. The CDR3 coding sequence is TGTGCCAGCAGTTTAAGGGCTGAAGCTTTCTTT. Residues: CASSLRAEAFF.

The V gene is TRBV29-1, the J gene TRBJ1-1; the D is unclear. CDR1 is SQVTM and CDR2 is ANQGSEA in the germline V gene. The CDR3 covers 13 residues. Trimming left V 4 bases short and J 10 bases short, with 19 bases between. For the CDR3, the DNA is TGCAGCGTTGTGAGGGAGCACCGGAACGGAGCTTTCTTT. The encoded protein is CSVVREHRNGAFF.

V usage is TRBV27 and J usage is TRBJ1-6; tentative D call: TRBD1 (6 bases). This CDR3 contains 15 residues. Looked up from germline, CDR1 is MNHEY and CDR2 is SMNVEV (reference sequence). The V end lost 2 bases, the J end lost 8 bases, and 13 bases lay between the germline ends. The CDR3 loop reads CASSLMQGTHSPLHF. CDR3 DNA sequence: TGTGCCAGCAGTTTAATGCAGGGGACGCATTCACCCCTCCACTTT.

The chain couples TRBV11-3 to TRBJ1-1; D is perhaps TRBD1 (5 bases). Germline CDR1 and CDR2: SGHNT and YENEEA. Deletions cut 3 bases from V and 5 bases from J, with 13 bases between. CDR3 length equals 14 residues. CDR3 sequence: CASSLTGVDTEAFF. The CDR3 DNA sequence: TGTGCCAGCAGCTTGACGGGGGTAGATACTGAAGCTTTCTTT.

The genes are TRBV9 and TRBJ2-7, with D unclear. V gave up 2 bases and J gave up 1 base, with 13 bases separating them. Germline V gene sequence: CDR1 SGDLS, CDR2 YYNGEE. The CDR3 totals 15 residues. The CDR3 protein is CASSVGRDGSYEQYF. CDR3 bases: TGTGCCAGCAGCGTGGGTCGAGACGGGTCCTACGAGCAGTACTTC.

V gene TRBV19 combines with J gene TRBJ1-5; perhaps TRBD1 as D (5 bases). With 4 bases removed from V and 0 bases from J, the gap between germline ends came to 10 bases. This CDR3 region has 15 residues. The germline V gene encodes CDR1 LNHDA and CDR2 SQIVND (reference sequence). CDR3 sequence: CASSTGGFSNQPQHF. The CDR3 DNA sequence: TGTGCCAGTAGTACCGGGGGGTTTAGCAATCAGCCCCAGCATTTT. The full variable domain, in which reference TRBV19 and TRBJ1-5 provide the parts outside the CDR3, is DGGITQSPKYLFRKEGQNVTLSCEQNLNHDAMYWYRQDPGQGLRLIYYSQIVNDFQKGDIAEGYSVSREKKESFPLTVTSAQKNPTAFYLCASSTGGFSNQPQHFGDGTRLSIL.

V usage is TRBV5-8 and J usage is TRBJ2-2, with D possibly being TRBD2 (5 bases). V lost 0 bases and J lost 1, with 7 bases in between. The CDR3 contains 15 residues. CDR1 is SGHTS and CDR2 is YDEGEE in the germline V gene. The CDR3 DNA reads as TGTGCCAGCAGCTTGGGGGAGCTGAACACCGGGGAGCTGTTTTTT. It codes for CASSLGELNTGELFF.

The J gene is TRBJ1-1, the V gene TRBV5-5; the D gene is possibly TRBD1 (5 bases). The CDR3 is 11 amino acids. Germline V gene lookup returns CDR1 SGHKS and CDR2 YYEKEE (reference sequence). Trimming cost V 4 bases and J 11 bases, with 12 bases left between them. Here the CDR3 reads CASSTTERAFF. In nucleotides, the CDR3 is TGTGCCAGCAGCACGACAGAAAGGGCTTTCTTT.

This chain connects TRBV3-1 (or the pseudogene TRBV3-2) to TRBJ1-2; 7 bases are a match to TRBD1. The V and J ends lost 4 bases and 3 bases, in that order; junction bases with no gene match: 11. This CDR3 contains 16 residues. Germline CDR1 is LGHDT and CDR2 is YNNKEL (reference sequence). Here the CDR3 reads CASSPQGGDSYYGYTF. The CDR3 nucleotides are TGTGCCAGCAGCCCGCAAGGGGGGGACAGCTACTATGGCTACACCTTC.